This T cell receptor (beta chain) stems from a study of OX40 agonist ivuxolimab in advanced cancers. Study context: Dose-escalation patients were diagnosed with hepatocellular carcinoma, melanoma, renal cell cancer or head and neck cancer.

Broader study findings: Clonal expansion by week 6 occurred in CD4+ and CD8+ blood T cells (at 0.1 to 3.0 mg/kg). In the expanded peripheral T cells, antigen specificity was never determined.

The CDR3 sequence is 14 residues long. V was pared by 3 bases and J by 4 bases, with 8 bases of the junction left unmatched. Germline CDR1 SQVTM, CDR2 ANQGSEA. Worth noting for this clone: Its specificity is unknown.

Libraries were prepared by immunoSEQ multiplex PCR; TCRdb keeps only in-frame clonotypes and omits some of them. The sample includes some 44,000 clones, around 80% of them seen just once. Patients with a history of autoimmune disease or on systemic immunosuppression were excluded. V usage is TRBV29-1 and J usage is TRBJ1-1; TRBD1 agrees at 7 bases. The receptor was isolated from an adult with an advanced solid tumor such as melanoma, head and neck, liver or kidney cancer. Here the sequenced sample was CD4+ or CD8+ T cells sorted from blood, taken in a trial of the OX40 agonist ivuxolimab. The CDR3 sequence is CSVDHRGGGTEAFF. CDR3 DNA: TGCAGCGTTGACCACAGGGGCGGGGGCACTGAAGCTTTCTTT.